The rows below give T cell receptor beta chains drawn from one sample of a study of T cell responses to AZD1222 COVID-19 vaccine. The data were produced by immunoSEQ multiplex PCR, yet TCRdb's version contains in-frame clones alone and is incomplete. This sample yields fewer than 150,000 clones, of which about nine tenths are seen a single time; roughly 4.5% belongs to the top ten. This material consisted of peripheral blood, taken on day 0 of AZD1222 vaccination. The receptors come from an adult in good health. The CDR3 runs from the conserved cysteine through the conserved F or W. The order of the fields is D gene, clone size, J gene, V gene, CDR3 DNA, CDR3 protein. The D gene is left open where the match is weak. The size entry is marked missing in some rows and otherwise reads once, few, many or a size class.

>.|.|TRBJ1-1|TRBV10-3
TGTGCCATCAGTGAGGAGGGGGGGCGCACTGAAGCTTTCTTT
CAISEEGGRTEAFF
>.|.|TRBJ2-3|TRBV12-3/TRBV12-4
TGTGCCAGCAGTTTATCAGGAACAGATACGCAGTATTTT
CASSLSGTDTQYF
>.|.|TRBJ2-5|TRBV7-9
TGTGCCAGCAGCTTAGTCCCATCGGACCAAGAGACCCAGTACTTC
CASSLVPSDQETQYF
>TRBD2|.|TRBJ2-3|TRBV19
TGTGCCAGTAAGCTAGCGGGAGGTTGGGATACGCAGTATTTT
CASKLAGGWDTQYF
>TRBD1|.|TRBJ2-2|TRBV7-8
TGTGCCAGCAGCGCCCGGGACAGGGTTCTCGGGGAGCTGTTTTTT
CASSARDRVLGELFF
>.|.|TRBJ1-4|TRBV5-1
TGCGCCAGCAGCTTGGACAGCTATAATGAAAAACTGTTTTTT
CASSLDSYNEKLFF
>.|.|TRBJ2-3|TRBV28
TGTGCCAGCAGGGGGCAGGGTTCAAGCACAGATACGCAGTATTTT
CASRGQGSSTDTQYF
>.|.|TRBJ1-4|TRBV18
TGTGCCAGCTCACCAGTCCATGTTAGGGAAAAACTGTTTTTT
CASSPVHVREKLFF
>.|.|TRBJ2-5|TRBV5-5
TGTGCCAGCAGCTACTCTAGGGACGCACCTCAAGAGACCCAGTACTTC
CASSYSRDAPQETQYF
>.|.|TRBJ1-2|TRBV6-5
TGTGCCAGCAGTCGAGTTAACGGCAATTATGGCTACACCTTC
CASSRVNGNYGYTF
>.|.|TRBJ1-5|TRBV19
TGTGCCAGTAGTCTCTACGCTAGTATTACCAATCAGCCCCAGCATTTT
CASSLYASITNQPQHF
>.|.|TRBJ1-2|TRBV12-1
TGTGCCAGCAGCTTTCGACGCGGGGACGGCTATGGCTACACCTTC
CASSFRRGDGYGYTF
>.|.|TRBJ2-7|TRBV14
TGTGCCAGCAGCCAAACCCCGCTAGTGGGCGAGCAGTACTTC
CASSQTPLVGEQYF
>TRBD2|.|TRBJ2-3|TRBV14
TGTGCCAGCAGCCAAGATCGTGGCGGGGGTTACGCAGATACGCAGTATTTT
CASSQDRGGGYADTQYF
>.|.|TRBJ2-7|TRBV4-1
TGCGCCAGCAGCTCCCGGGACTCCAGGGGCCCTAGGCAGTACTTC
CASSSRDSRGPRQYF
>.|.|TRBJ2-2|TRBV5-1
TGCGCCAGCAGCGTGGGGCACGGGTCGGACACCGGGGAGCTGTTTTTT
CASSVGHGSDTGELFF
>.|.|TRBJ2-7|TRBV30
TGTGCCTGGAGTGTGGCCGGGAACGAGCAGTACTTC
CAWSVAGNEQYF
>.|few|TRBJ1-2|TRBV7-2
TGTGCCAGCAGCTTAGAATCCCCCTCCTATGGCTACACCTTC
CASSLESPSYGYTF
>.|few|TRBJ1-6|TRBV6-1
TGTGCCAGCAGTGACGGGCTAAGCTCCTATAATTCACCCCTCCACTTT
CASSDGLSSYNSPLHF
>.|.|TRBJ1-2|TRBV3-1/TRBV3-2
TGTGCCAGCAGCCAAGAAGGCAGCTTCGACGGCTACACCTTC
CASSQEGSFDGYTF
>TRBD1|.|TRBJ1-2|TRBV5-1
TGCGCCAGCAGTCAGGGGGCGCTGGGGTATGGCTACACCTTC
CASSQGALGYGYTF
>.|once|TRBJ1-5|TRBV10-3
TGTGCCATCAGTGGGGGAGGGGGAAGTAATCAGCCCCAGCATTTT
CAISGGGGSNQPQHF
>.|.|TRBJ2-5|TRBV4-1
TGCGCCAGCAGCCAAGGGACAACGGAGACCCAGTACTTC
CASSQGTTETQYF
>.|.|TRBJ1-5|TRBV14
TGTGCCAGCAGCCAAGAGTATTCATCATACAATCAGCCCCAGCATTTT
CASSQEYSSYNQPQHF
>TRBD2|.|TRBJ2-2|TRBV20-1
TGCAGTGCTAGTGTCGCGGGGGGGAACACCGGGGAGCTGTTTTTT
CSASVAGGNTGELFF
>.|.|TRBJ2-7|TRBV12-3/TRBV12-4
TGTGCCAGCAGTCGTGGATCCTACGAGCAGTACTTC
CASSRGSYEQYF
>.|.|TRBJ2-1|TRBV25-1
TGTGCCAGCAGTGGAGGACACCATGGGGGCAATGAGCAGTTCTTC
CASSGGHHGGNEQFF
>TRBD1|few|TRBJ2-7|TRBV5-5
TGTGCCAGCAGCCCCTCCCGGACAGGTACCTACGAGCAGTACTTC
CASSPSRTGTYEQYF
>.|.|TRBJ2-7|TRBV4-1
TGCGCCAGCAGCCAAAGGTCCGAAGCCTACGAGCAGTACTTC
CASSQRSEAYEQYF
>TRBD1|.|TRBJ2-5|TRBV25-1
TGTGCCAGCAGTGAGACAGGGGGATGGAAGACCCAGTACTTC
CASSETGGWKTQYF
>TRBD1|once|TRBJ1-2|TRBV6-4
TGTGCCAGCAGTGACTCGCCATCAACAGGGGCTTATGGCTACACCTTC
CASSDSPSTGAYGYTF
>.|.|TRBJ2-5|TRBV7-9
TGTGCCAGCAGCCCCGGCAGTAAGAAGACCCAGTACTTC
CASSPGSKKTQYF
>.|.|TRBJ2-5|TRBV7-8
TGTGCCAGCAGCACACGGGGGGCGGGCGAGACCCAGTACTTC
CASSTRGAGETQYF
>.|.|TRBJ2-7|TRBV6-6
TGTGCCAGCAGGGGTACGACCGGGAGTGCCTACGAGCAGTACTTC
CASRGTTGSAYEQYF
>.|once|TRBJ1-1|TRBV5-1
TGCGCCAGCAGCCAATCCGGGTTAGTGGGACAAGGAGATTTTGAAGCTTTCTTT
CASSQSGLVGQGDFEAFF
>TRBD1|.|TRBJ2-7|TRBV6-5
TGTGCCAGCACCGGGACAGGGGGGATTTGGGAGCAGTACTTC
CASTGTGGIWEQYF
>TRBD1|.|TRBJ1-6|TRBV5-4
TGTGCCAGCAGCTTGTTCCAGGGGGGGAATTCACCCCTCCACTTT
CASSLFQGGNSPLHF
>TRBD2|.|TRBJ2-7|TRBV6-5
TGTGCCAGCAGTTACTCGGCACTAGCGGGGTACGAGCAGTACTTC
CASSYSALAGYEQYF
>.|.|TRBJ2-7|TRBV3-1/TRBV3-2
TGTGCCAGCAGCCAGGGCACCACTAACGAGCAGTACTTC
CASSQGTTNEQYF
>TRBD1|.|TRBJ1-5|TRBV7-2
TGTGCCAGCAGCTCTTATGGACAGGGCGTCGGTCAGCCCCAGCATTTT
CASSSYGQGVGQPQHF
>.|.|TRBJ1-5|TRBV4-1
TGCGCCAGCAGCAAGGGGGGGGCAGGTCTTAATCAGCCCCAGCATTTT
CASSKGGAGLNQPQHF
>.|once|TRBJ1-4|TRBV18
TGTGCCAGCTCAGACAGTCCTAATGAAAAACTGTTTTTT
CASSDSPNEKLFF
>.|.|TRBJ2-2|TRBV18
TGTGCCAGCTCACCAGCGGGCGGATCAACCGGGGAGCTGTTTTTT
CASSPAGGSTGELFF
>TRBD1|few|TRBJ2-1|TRBV30
TGTGCCTCGAAGTATGGGACAGGGAACCATGAGCAGTTCTTC
CASKYGTGNHEQFF
>.|.|TRBJ2-7|TRBV5-1
TGCGCCAGCAGCTTGGCATTGTTAGCGGCCTCTGATTACTACGAGCAGTACTTC
CASSLALLAASDYYEQYF
>TRBD2|once|TRBJ2-3|TRBV5-8
TGTGCCAGCAGCCGGGACTACCCCGGAGATACGCAGTATTTT
CASSRDYPGDTQYF
>TRBD1|.|TRBJ1-1|TRBV27
TGTGCCAGCAGCCCGACAGGGTTTGTCAGGACGAACACTGAAGCTTTCTTT
CASSPTGFVRTNTEAFF
>.|.|TRBJ1-2|TRBV6-1
TGTGCCAGCAGTGAAGGACCGGATCGGGACTATGGCTACACCTTC
CASSEGPDRDYGYTF
>.|.|TRBJ1-6|TRBV28
TGTGCCAGCAGTTTTGCCGACGGACCTACCACCAATTCACCCCTCCACTTT
CASSFADGPTTNSPLHF
>.|.|TRBJ2-7|TRBV2
TGTGCCAGCAGTGAAGGAGGGGATCCCCTCTACGAGCAGTACTTC
CASSEGGDPLYEQYF
>.|.|TRBJ1-3|TRBV29-1
TGCAGCGTTCATTCCGCGACCTCTGGAAACACCATATATTTT
CSVHSATSGNTIYF
>.|.|TRBJ2-1|TRBV19
TGTGCCAGTAGTCCCTCTGTCGGGGGGCCGTTCACGAATGAGCAGTTCTTC
CASSPSVGGPFTNEQFF
>TRBD1|.|TRBJ1-1|TRBV20-1
TGCAGTGCTAGTGGACAGGGTATGAACACTGAAGCTTTCTTT
CSASGQGMNTEAFF
>TRBD1|.|TRBJ2-7|TRBV6-5
TGTGCCAGCAGTTACTCGAGAGGGACAGCCTCCTACGAGCAGTACTTC
CASSYSRGTASYEQYF
>.|.|TRBJ2-7|TRBV19
TGTGCCAGTAGTATAAGGGCGACCTCCTACGAGCAGTACTTC
CASSIRATSYEQYF
>TRBD2|.|TRBJ2-7|TRBV11-2
TGTGCCAGCAGCGATAAACTAGCGGGACTAAACGAGCAGTACTTC
CASSDKLAGLNEQYF
>.|.|TRBJ2-3|TRBV18
TGTGCCAGCTCACCACCGTATACGGGCACAGATACGCAGTATTTT
CASSPPYTGTDTQYF